This T cell receptor (beta chain) was found in a study of CD8+ T cells in alopecia areata. Across the study: For the treated group, dosing was oral tofacitinib at 5 to 10 mg twice daily.

As to this clone: The target antigen is unknown.

Notes on the study in general: Higher clonality than in normal scalp was seen in lesional scalp, especially alopecia totalis/universalis.

The sequencing template was cDNA reverse transcribed from extracted RNA. Data came from immunoSEQ multiplex PCR; TCRdb stores just in-frame clones and leaves some out. The repertoire holds 200,000 to 250,000 clones, with around three fifths as singletons. V was cut by 5 bases and J by 4 bases, with 6 bases left in between. The germline gives CDR1 SGHTA, CDR2 FQGNSA. CDR3 length: 11 amino acids. Treatment specified: oral pan-JAK inhibitor, 5-10 mg twice daily. This chain connects TRBV7-2 to TRBJ2-7; TRBD2 is a possible D gene (5 bases). Sequencing used CD4+ T cells sorted from blood, obtained at week 4, from a patient treated with tofacitinib. The clonotype originates from a human donor with alopecia areata. The CDR3, as DNA: TGTGCCAGCAGCCGCGGGTACGAGCAGTACTTC. It is translated as CASSRGYEQYF.